The 19 T cell receptor beta chains in this list originate from one sample, sequenced in a study of early T cells in non-severe SARS-CoV-2 infection. TCRdb reprocessed the 5' RACE reads with MiXCR, giving one entry per CDR3 protein. Of around 47,000 distinct CDR3 sequences in the sample, about 9.9% are singletons; the top ten hold 21%. Sequencing was carried out using whole blood. The receptors were gathered from an adult who was a healthcare worker with PCR-confirmed SARS-CoV-2 infection or an uninfected control (not recorded which).

This clonotype was detected ten times or more. The V and J genes are TRBV5-4 and TRBJ1-1; the D is unclear. The CDR3 runs 15 residues. Looked up from germline, CDR1 is SGHNT and CDR2 is YYREEE (reference sequence). V dropped 0 bases and J dropped 3 bases, with 12 bases sitting between them. The CDR3 coding sequence is TGTGCCAGCAGCTTGGGTTCGAGGGAGGACACTGAAGCTTTCTTT. This codes for CASSLGSREDTEAFF.

V gene TRBV6-5 combines with J gene TRBJ2-6; D is possibly TRBD1 or TRBD2 (5 bases each). The CDR3 spans 15 residues. Trimming cost V 6 bases and J 0 bases, with 9 bases left between them. Germline V gene lookup returns CDR1 MNHEY and CDR2 SVGAGI. The CDR3 DNA sequence: TGTGCCAGCAGCCAGGGAGTCTCTGGGGCCAACGTCCTGACTTTC. As protein: CASSQGVSGANVLTF.

In its sample, this clonotype was seen a few times. The chain recombines TRBV29-1 with TRBJ2-1, with 12 bases fitting TRBD2. Losses at the gene ends were 7 bases for V and 12 bases for J; bases not matched to a gene: 7. The CDR3 is 12 residues long. Germline V gene data show CDR1 as SQVTM and CDR2 as ANQGSEA. CDR3 amino acids: CSAQTSGGWQFF. Here the CDR3 DNA reads TGCAGCGCCCAGACTAGCGGGGGATGGCAGTTCTTC.

In its sample, this clonotype was seen a few times. The chain employs TRBV25-1 and TRBJ1-6; 7 bases align to TRBD1. Germline V gene data show CDR1 as MGHDK and CDR2 as SYGVNS. This CDR3 region has 15 residues. V gave up 5 bases and J gave up 4 bases; unmatched junction bases: 5. The CDR3 nucleotides read TGTGCCAGCAGTACCCAACAGGGGTATAATTCACCCCTCCACTTT. It translates to CASSTQQGYNSPLHF.

V and J are TRBV10-3 and TRBJ2-3; possible D gene TRBD2, 6 bases. Germline assignment: CDR1 ENHRY and CDR2 SYGVKD. The V and J ends lost 3 bases and 8 bases respectively, with 12 bases between them. The CDR3 has 13 amino acids. CDR3 coding DNA: TGTGCCATCAGTGACGGGACTCAGGTTACGCAGTATTTT. Translated: CAISDGTQVTQYF.

The sample holds many counts of this clonotype. The CDR3: CSGQTSNQPQHF. CDR3 bases: TGCAGTGGGCAGACCAGCAATCAGCCCCAGCATTTT. V usage is TRBV20-1 and J usage is TRBJ1-5; D is ambiguous. Germline V gene data show CDR1 as DFQATT and CDR2 as SNEGSKA (reference sequence). The CDR3 runs to 12 residues. V lost 7 bases, J lost 1 base, and 8 bases lay in between.

This clonotype has ten or more counts. The V and J genes are TRBV29-1 and TRBJ2-1; D not certain. The germline gives CDR1 SQVTM, CDR2 ANQGSEA. This CDR3 has 12 residues. Trimming removed 0 bases from V and 7 bases from J, with 7 bases in between. CDR3 in amino acids: CSVEDLGNEQFF. CDR3 coding DNA: TGCAGCGTTGAAGATCTCGGGAATGAGCAGTTCTTC.

This clonotype was seen a handful of times. The chain employs TRBV7-2 and TRBJ2-5; D possibly matches TRBD1 or TRBD2 (6 bases each). CDR3 length: 16 residues. Trimming removed 3 bases from V and 5 bases from J, with 19 bases in between. CDR1 SGHTA and CDR2 FQGNSA come from the germline V gene. The CDR3: CASSFFGGAGGETQYF. The CDR3 DNA follows: TGTGCCAGCAGCTTCTTCGGGGGCGCGGGTGGCGAGACCCAGTACTTC.

This clonotype has a count of ten or more. This chain links TRBV6-5 with TRBJ1-5; no clear D. The CDR3 runs to 13 residues. Trimming pared 2 bases from V and 4 bases from J, leaving 6 bases between. Germline V gene sequence: CDR1 MNHEY, CDR2 SVGAGI. The CDR3 reads CASSYRENQPQHF. The DNA of the CDR3 is TGTGCCAGCAGTTACAGGGAAAATCAGCCCCAGCATTTT.

This clonotype was seen repeatedly, ten times or more. The CDR3 loop reads CASSGGWTFNQPQHF. Written as DNA, the CDR3 is TGTGCCAGCAGTGGAGGGTGGACGTTCAATCAGCCCCAGCATTTT. V usage is TRBV2 and J usage is TRBJ1-5; D gene uncertain. This CDR3 comprises 15 residues. Germline V lookup: CDR1 SNHLY, CDR2 FYNNEI. V was trimmed by 4 bases and J by 3 bases, leaving 13 bases between them. The full variable domain, rest sourced from reference TRBV2 and TRBJ1-5, is EPEVTQTPSHQVTQMGQEVILRCVPISNHLYFYWYRQILGQKVEFLVSFYNNEISEKSEIFDDQFSVERPDGSNFTLKIRSTKLEDSAMYFCASSGGWTFNQPQHFGDGTRLSIL.

This clonotype was seen a handful of times. The chain combines TRBV20-1 with TRBJ2-1, with 14 bases that match TRBD2. CDR1 DFQATT and CDR2 SNEGSKA come from the germline V gene (reference sequence). CDR3 length equals 16 residues. The ends lost 4 bases at V and 7 bases at J; junction bases unmatched: 9. CDR3 sequence reads: CSATGLAGGNRNEQFF. As DNA, the CDR3 is TGCAGTGCTACTGGACTAGCGGGAGGAAACAGGAATGAGCAGTTCTTC.

This clonotype has only a few counts. V and J are TRBV12-3 or TRBV12-4 and TRBJ2-3; no firm D call. The CDR3 sequence is 15 residues long. V lost 2 bases and J 1 base, leaving 10 bases between the germline ends. The CDR3 protein is CASSLSGLRTDTQYF. The CDR3 coding sequence is TGTGCCAGCAGTTTATCTGGTCTCCGCACAGATACGCAGTATTTT.

This clonotype was seen a handful of times. The chain combines TRBV2 with TRBJ1-5; perhaps TRBD1 as D (6 bases). The ends were cut back, 4 bases at V and 1 base at J, with 8 bases in the middle. Germline lookup yields CDR1 SNHLY and CDR2 FYNNEI. The CDR3 is 14 residues long. The CDR3 reads CASSVDRSNQPQHF. The CDR3 bases are TGTGCCAGCAGTGTCGACAGGAGCAATCAGCCCCAGCATTTT.

The CDR3 protein is CAISATAGTTDTQYF. The CDR3 region has the DNA TGTGCCATCAGTGCCACGGCGGGAACCACAGATACGCAGTATTTT. This sequence joins TRBV10-3 and TRBJ2-3, with D perhaps TRBD2 (6 bases). Between the trimmed V and J ends, which lost 4 bases and 2 bases, there was a span of 13 bases. Germline V CDR1 and CDR2: ENHRY, SYGVKD. CDR3 length equals 15 residues.

The rearrangement links TRBV7-2 to TRBJ2-1; 9 bases fit TRBD2. The CDR3 is 15 amino acids. V trimming: 2 bases; J trimming: 8 bases; junction bases outside the gene matches: 7. Germline V lookup: CDR1 SGHTA, CDR2 FQGNSA. This chain's CDR3 is CASSLWAGGTHEQFF. DNA of the CDR3: TGTGCCAGCAGCTTATGGGCGGGAGGGACCCATGAGCAGTTCTTC.

This clonotype was detected many times. The chain uses TRBV18 and TRBJ1-6; maybe TRBD1 (5 bases). CDR1 and CDR2 (germline): KGHSH, LQKENI. The V end was cut by 2 bases, the J end by 3 bases, with 14 bases between. This CDR3 spans 17 amino acids. CDR3 residues: CASSPTGVAVYNSPLHF. CDR3 DNA: TGTGCCAGCTCACCAACAGGAGTAGCAGTCTATAATTCACCCCTCCACTTT.

This clonotype appeared many times. One end of the junction varies from germline; a read error may be responsible. The chain employs TRBV7-6 and TRBJ2-2, with D unresolved. Looked up from germline, CDR1 is SGHVS and CDR2 is FNYEAQ. The CDR3 is 13 residues long. The CDR3 DNA sequence: TGTGCCAGCAGCTTACAGAACGCCGGGGAGCTGTTTTTT. Translation: CASSLQNAGELFF.

This clonotype was picked up a small number of times. This chain connects TRBV2 to TRBJ1-1; D is ambiguous. From germline, CDR1 is SNHLY and CDR2 FYNNEI. V was trimmed by 2 bases and J by 5 bases, leaving 9 bases between them. This CDR3 is built from 13 residues. The CDR3 DNA reads as TGTGCCAGCAGTGAACTGAGAGGTACTGAAGCTTTCTTT. Its translation is CASSELRGTEAFF. The full variable domain, in which reference TRBV2 and TRBJ1-1 provide the parts outside the CDR3, is EPEVTQTPSHQVTQMGQEVILRCVPISNHLYFYWYRQILGQKVEFLVSFYNNEISEKSEIFDDQFSVERPDGSNFTLKIRSTKLEDSAMYFCASSELRGTEAFFGQGTRLTVV.

This clonotype was observed at least ten times. The gene calls are TRBV20-1 and TRBJ2-1; TRBD2 matches 10 bases. The CDR3 extends over 18 amino acids. Germline V gives CDR1 DFQATT, CDR2 SNEGSKA (reference sequence). The V segment lost 3 bases and the J segment 0 bases; nucleotides outside the gene matches: 11. CDR3 bases: TGCAGTGCTAGGTCACTAGCGGGAAGCCTAAGCTCCTACAATGAGCAGTTCTTC. Amino acid sequence: CSARSLAGSLSSYNEQFF.